This T cell receptor beta chain originates from a study of vaccination and CD4 T cells after COVID-19. For the study at large: The cells were exposed to overlapping spike peptides originating from SARS-CoV-2, HCoV-NL63, HCoV-OC43 and HCoV-229E for stimulation.

Trimming removed 3 bases from V and 5 bases from J, with 6 bases in between. This CDR3 has 12 amino acids. Germline loops: CDR1 KGHDR, CDR2 SFDVKD. This clonotype came up a few times. What it binds is not known. The treatment: roughly 10-day PBMC culture with coronavirus spike peptide pools or control peptides (ViraFEST assay). The collection of CD4+ T cells from the unexposed donor took place before the COVID-19 pandemic (2011-2018). Once obtained from cultured CD4+ T cells, the DNA was sequenced using the Oncomine TCR Beta short-read assay. Using the QIAamp micro DNA kit, genomic DNA was extracted from the CD4+ T cells that had been cultured. TCRdb passed the PCR reads through MiXCR, listing each CDR3 protein once. The sample carries about 9,400 distinct CDR3 sequences, roughly 33% recorded once.

This TCR derives from a human donor in good health. The V and J genes are TRBV24-1 and TRBJ1-2, with D unresolved. The source material was CD4+ T cells from blood, cultured in vitro. In DNA, the CDR3 is TGTGCCACCAGTGATGGCCGGTATGGCTACACCTTC. This translates into CATSDGRYGYTF.